This T cell receptor beta chain derives from a study of OX40 agonist ivuxolimab in advanced cancers. Whole-study context: Melanoma, hepatocellular carcinoma, head and neck or renal cell cancer occurred in dose-escalation patients. Study-level results: CD8+ T cells were the subset that, on average, had more expanded clones than CD4+. The antigens recognized by the expanded peripheral T cells, that is their antigen specificity, were not determined.

A word on this clone: Its target is not known.

Trimming at V came to 5 bases and at J to 8 bases, leaving 6 bases not matched to a gene. This CDR3 is 15 amino acids long. Germline CDR1 SGHVS, CDR2 FNYEAQ. Libraries were prepared by immunoSEQ multiplex PCR; TCRdb keeps only in-frame clonotypes and omits some of them. The table shows 33,000 or so clones, with around 73% occurring only once. Cycle 7 day 1, cycle 4 day 1, and baseline were the timepoints at which blood was sampled. The receptor was isolated from an adult with an advanced solid tumor such as melanoma, head and neck, liver or kidney cancer. Sequenced material: CD4+ or CD8+ T cells sorted from blood, taken in a trial of the OX40 agonist ivuxolimab. The rearrangement joins TRBV7-6 to TRBJ1-6, with TRBD1 identical over 10 bases. The CDR3 DNA is TGTGCCAGCAGCCTCCGGGACAGGGGCTATTCACCCCTCCACTTT. Translation gives CASSLRDRGYSPLHF.